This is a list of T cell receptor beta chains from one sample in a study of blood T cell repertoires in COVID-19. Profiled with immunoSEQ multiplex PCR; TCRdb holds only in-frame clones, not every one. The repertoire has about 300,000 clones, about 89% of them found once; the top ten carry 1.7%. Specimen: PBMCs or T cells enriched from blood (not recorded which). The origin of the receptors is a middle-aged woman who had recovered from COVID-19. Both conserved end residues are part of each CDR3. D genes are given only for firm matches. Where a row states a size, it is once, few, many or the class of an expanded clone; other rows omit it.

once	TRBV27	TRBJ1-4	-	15	CASSLSGDGYEKLFF	TGTGCCAGCAGTTTATCAGGGGATGGCTATGAAAAACTGTTTTTT
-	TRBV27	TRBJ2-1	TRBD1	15	CASRQGAVAYNEQFF	TGTGCCAGTCGGCAGGGGGCTGTGGCCTACAATGAGCAGTTCTTC
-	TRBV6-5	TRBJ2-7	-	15	CASSYPGRGTYEQYF	TGTGCCAGCAGTTACCCGGGCAGGGGAACCTACGAGCAGTACTTC
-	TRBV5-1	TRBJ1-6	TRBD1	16	CASSPNPGTGGPPLHF	TGCGCCAGCAGCCCAAACCCCGGGACAGGTGGGCCACCCCTCCACTTT
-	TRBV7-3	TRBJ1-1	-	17	CASSLIGGTGENTEAFF	TGTGCCAGCAGCTTAATAGGTGGAACAGGCGAGAACACTGAAGCTTTCTTT
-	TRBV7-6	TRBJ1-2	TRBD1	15	CASSRGTGPNYGYTF	TGTGCCAGCAGCAGAGGGACAGGGCCTAACTATGGCTACACCTTC
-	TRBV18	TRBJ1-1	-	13	CASSPGLNTEAFF	TGTGCCAGCTCACCTGGGCTGAACACTGAAGCTTTCTTT
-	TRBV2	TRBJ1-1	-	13	CASSELAGTEAFF	TGTGCCAGCAGTGAACTGGCAGGCACTGAAGCTTTCTTT
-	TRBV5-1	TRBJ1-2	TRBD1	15	CASSRSGTGDYGYTF	TGCGCCAGCAGCCGATCCGGGACAGGGGACTATGGCTACACCTTC
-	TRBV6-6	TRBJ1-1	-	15	CASSYGVGRVTEAFF	TGTGCCAGCAGTTATGGGGTTGGGAGGGTAACTGAAGCTTTCTTT
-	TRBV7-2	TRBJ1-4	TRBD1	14	CASSFQGANEKLFF	TGTGCCAGCAGCTTCCAGGGGGCTAATGAAAAACTGTTTTTT
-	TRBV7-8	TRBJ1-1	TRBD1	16	CASSIGTGGVGTEAFF	TGTGCCAGCAGCATAGGGACAGGGGGTGTGGGCACTGAAGCTTTCTTT
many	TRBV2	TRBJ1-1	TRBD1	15	CASTDRGWENTEAFF	TGTGCCAGCACTGACAGGGGTTGGGAGAACACTGAAGCTTTCTTT
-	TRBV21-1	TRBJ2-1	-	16	CASSPPGLAGYNEQFF	TGTGCCAGCAGCCCTCCGGGACTAGCGGGCTACAATGAGCAGTTCTTC
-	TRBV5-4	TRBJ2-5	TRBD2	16	CASSPRTSGGQETQYF	TGTGCCAGCAGCCCACGGACTAGCGGGGGACAAGAGACCCAGTACTTC
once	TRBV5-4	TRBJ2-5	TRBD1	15	CASSVGTGGFETQYF	TGTGCCAGCAGTGTCGGGACAGGGGGGTTCGAGACCCAGTACTTC
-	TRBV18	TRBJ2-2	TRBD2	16	CASSPPSAGGAGELFF	TGTGCCAGCTCACCCCCGTCTGCGGGAGGGGCCGGGGAGCTGTTTTTT
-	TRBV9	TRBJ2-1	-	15	CASSVSGGLYNEQFF	TGTGCCAGCAGCGTAAGTGGCGGGCTTTACAATGAGCAGTTCTTC
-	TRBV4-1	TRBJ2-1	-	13	CASSQGVGGEQFF	TGCGCCAGCAGCCAAGGCGTAGGAGGGGAGCAGTTCTTC
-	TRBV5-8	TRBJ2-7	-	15	CASSFSPGPSYEQYF	TGTGCCAGCAGCTTTAGCCCGGGTCCCTCCTACGAGCAGTACTTC
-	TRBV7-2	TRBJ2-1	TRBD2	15	CASSAGTSGRIEQFF	TGTGCCAGCAGCGCCGGGACTAGCGGTAGGATTGAGCAGTTCTTC
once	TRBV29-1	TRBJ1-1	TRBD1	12	CSGQGGDTEAFF	TGCAGCGGACAGGGTGGGGACACTGAAGCTTTCTTT
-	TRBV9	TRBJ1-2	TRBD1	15	CASSVDGGQGNGYTF	TGTGCCAGCAGCGTAGATGGGGGACAGGGTAACGGCTACACCTTC
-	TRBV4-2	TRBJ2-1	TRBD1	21	CASSLEAPGQGRRGSYNEQFF	TGTGCCAGCAGCCTCGAGGCTCCGGGACAGGGCCGCAGGGGCTCCTACAATGAGCAGTTCTTC
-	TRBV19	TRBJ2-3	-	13	CVSSIARADTQYF	TGTGTCAGTAGTATAGCGAGGGCAGATACGCAGTATTTT
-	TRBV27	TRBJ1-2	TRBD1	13	CASSHRQGGGYTF	TGTGCCAGCAGTCACCGACAGGGGGGAGGCTACACCTTC
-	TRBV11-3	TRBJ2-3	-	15	CASSFGRGVTDTQYF	TGTGCCAGCAGCTTCGGCAGGGGGGTCACAGATACGCAGTATTTT
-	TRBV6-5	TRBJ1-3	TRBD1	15	CASFPAQGGGNTIYF	TGTGCCAGCTTTCCCGCACAGGGGGGAGGAAACACCATATATTTT
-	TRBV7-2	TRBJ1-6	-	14	CASSLGQTHSPLHF	TGTGCCAGCAGCTTAGGACAGACCCATTCACCCCTCCACTTT
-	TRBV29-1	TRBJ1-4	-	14	CSVSAEPTNEKLFF	TGCAGCGTATCCGCCGAGCCAACTAATGAAAAACTGTTTTTT
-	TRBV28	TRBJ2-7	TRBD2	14	CASRLPAGGTEQYF	TGTGCCAGCAGACTTCCAGCGGGAGGGACCGAGCAGTACTTC
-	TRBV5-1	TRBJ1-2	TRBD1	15	CASSDIRQGGYGYTF	TGCGCCAGCAGCGACATCCGACAGGGTGGGTATGGCTACACCTTC
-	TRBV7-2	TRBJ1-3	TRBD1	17	CASSLGPGGATGNTIYF	TGTGCCAGCAGCTTAGGTCCAGGGGGCGCGACAGGAAACACCATATATTTT
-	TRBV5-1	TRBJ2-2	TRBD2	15	CASRELASNTGELFF	TGCGCCAGCAGGGAACTAGCGTCCAACACCGGGGAGCTGTTTTTT
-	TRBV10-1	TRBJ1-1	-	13	CASSTGGLTEAFF	TGCGCCAGCAGTACAGGCGGTCTCACGGAAGCTTTCTTT
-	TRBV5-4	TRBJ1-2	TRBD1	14	CASSLTGTGGGYTF	TGTGCCAGCAGCTTGACGGGGACAGGGGGTGGCTACACCTTC
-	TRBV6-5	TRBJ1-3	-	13	CASSYSAGDTIYF	TGTGCCAGCAGTTACTCTGCGGGGGACACCATATATTTT
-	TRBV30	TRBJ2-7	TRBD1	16	CAWTLPGTGGQYEQYF	TGTGCCTGGACCCTCCCCGGGACAGGGGGACAGTACGAGCAGTACTTC
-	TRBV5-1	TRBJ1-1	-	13	CASSLTWATEAFF	TGCGCCAGCAGCTTGACCTGGGCCACTGAAGCTTTCTTT
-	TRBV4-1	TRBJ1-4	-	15	CASSQFIQGHEKLFF	TGCGCCAGCAGCCAATTTATTCAGGGGCATGAAAAACTGTTTTTT
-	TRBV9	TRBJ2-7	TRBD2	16	CASSAAGTSGTYEQYF	TGTGCCAGCAGCGCAGCCGGGACTAGCGGTACCTACGAGCAGTACTTC
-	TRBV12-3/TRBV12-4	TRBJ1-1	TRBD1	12	CASSIRQGLAFF	TGTGCCAGCAGTATCCGACAGGGTCTAGCTTTCTTT
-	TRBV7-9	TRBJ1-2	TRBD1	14	CASSLALTGYGYTF	TGTGCCAGCAGCTTAGCGCTGACAGGGTATGGCTACACCTTC
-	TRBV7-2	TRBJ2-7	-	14	CASSLARGDGEQYF	TGTGCCAGCAGCTTAGCCCGGGGAGACGGCGAGCAGTACTTC
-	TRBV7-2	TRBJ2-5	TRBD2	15	CASRPPAGATGIQYF	TGTGCCAGCCGGCCCCCAGCGGGGGCGACCGGCATACAGTACTTC
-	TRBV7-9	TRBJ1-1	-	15	CASSLMRDVNTEAFF	TGTGCCAGCAGCTTAATGAGGGATGTGAACACTGAAGCTTTCTTT
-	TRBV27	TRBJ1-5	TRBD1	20	CASSRDPDRGLGGSNQPQHF	TGTGCCAGCAGTAGAGACCCGGACAGGGGCCTGGGGGGGAGCAATCAGCCCCAGCATTTT
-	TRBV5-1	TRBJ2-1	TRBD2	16	CASSPLSGGGYNEQFF	TGCGCCAGCAGCCCCCTTAGCGGGGGGGGATACAATGAGCAGTTCTTC